One and the same sample provided the 17 T cell receptor beta chains below, sequenced in a study of CD8 T cells in ankylosing spondylitis. TCRdb independently ran MiXCR on the 5' RACE reads; one entry per CDR3 protein. The sample holds nearly 250,000 distinct CDR3 sequences; over 30% are singletons and the top ten take 4% to 5%. The sample comprised blood, either unsorted or a sorted T cell fraction (not recorded which). All receptors come from a male donor with ankylosing spondylitis or in good health (not recorded which).

The rearrangement joins TRBV21-1 to TRBJ1-5; the tabulated D call, TRBD1, remains unverified against the DNA. TRBV21-1 is recorded as a pseudogene. The CDR3 spans 15 residues. CDR3 protein: CASTQGALSNQPQHF. In DNA form, the CDR3 reads TGTGCCAGCACCCAGGGGGCCCTTAGCAATCAGCCCCAGCATTTT.

This clonotype has just a few counts. This rearrangement joins TRBV20-1 to TRBJ2-1; 13 bases align to TRBD2. Germline CDR1 and CDR2: DFQATT and SNEGSKA (reference sequence). J was trimmed by 12 bases and V by 6 bases; bases with no gene match: 11. The CDR3 runs to 14 residues. The CDR3 coding sequence is TGCAGTGCAACAGGACTAGCGGGGGAATCCGTGCAGTTCTTC. It is translated as CSATGLAGESVQFF.

The chain has TRBV29-1 and TRBJ1-4; 7 nucleotides match TRBD1. The J segment lost 8 bases and the V segment lost 7 bases, leaving 4 bases of the junction unmatched. CDR1 and CDR2 from the germline V gene are SQVTM and ANQGSEA. CDR3 length equals 11 residues. The CDR3 sequence is CSGGTVEKLFF. In nucleotides, the CDR3 is TGCAGCGGGGGGACAGTCGAAAAACTGTTTTTT.

The V and J genes are TRBV11-2 and TRBJ2-5, with 7 nucleotides matching TRBD2. The germline CDR1 and CDR2 sequences are SGHAT and FQNNGV. The CDR3 length is 16 residues. The V segment lost 2 bases and the J segment 1 base; nucleotides outside the gene matches: 7. CDR3 loop: CASSLKLAEAQETQYF. As DNA, the CDR3 is TGTGCCAGCAGCTTAAAGCTAGCGGAGGCCCAAGAGACCCAGTACTTC.

The V and J genes are TRBV6-1 and TRBJ1-6; 9 positions agree with TRBD1. With V trimmed by 6 bases and J by 9 bases, 12 bases remained unmatched. There are 16 residues in the CDR3. Germline assignment: CDR1 MNHNS and CDR2 SASEGT. The CDR3: CASSTGTGFWGSPLHF. Written as DNA, the CDR3 is TGTGCCAGCAGCACCGGGACAGGGTTCTGGGGTTCACCCCTCCACTTT.

The chain has TRBV28 and TRBJ2-5; D is perhaps TRBD1 (6 bases). This CDR3 region has 15 residues. Trimming took off 4 bases at V and 0 bases at J, with 12 bases between the two ends. Germline CDR1 is MDHEN and CDR2 is SYDVKM. The CDR3 here is CASSSQGRYQETQYF. The CDR3 DNA reads as TGTGCCAGCAGTTCTCAGGGGCGGTACCAAGAGACCCAGTACTTC.

The chain links TRBV18 to TRBJ1-5; D not resolved. Germline V gene sequence: CDR1 KGHSH, CDR2 LQKENI. V lost 2 bases, J lost 6 bases, and 8 bases lay in between. The CDR3 runs 13 residues. The chain's CDR3 is CASSPSGSQPQHF. The CDR3 coding sequence is TGTGCCAGCTCACCATCGGGGTCTCAGCCCCAGCATTTT.

This rearrangement joins TRBV20-1 to TRBJ2-5, with D possibly TRBD2 on 5 matching bases. The CDR3 has 12 amino acids. The germline V gene encodes CDR1 DFQATT and CDR2 SNEGSKA (reference sequence). V lost 5 bases to trimming and J lost 5 bases, with 12 bases between them. CDR3 loop: CSARAPGETQYF. For the CDR3, the DNA is TGCAGTGCTCGGGCTCCGGGGGAGACCCAGTACTTC.

CDR3 sequence reads: CASSSQGYNEQFF. As DNA, the CDR3 is TGTGCCAGCAGCTCCCAGGGATACAATGAGCAGTTCTTC. The rearrangement links TRBV9 to TRBJ2-1; D possibly corresponds to TRBD1 (5 bases). From germline, CDR1 is SGDLS and CDR2 YYNGEE. The CDR3 contains 13 residues. V was clipped by 4 bases and J by 4 bases, with 9 bases between them. Complete variable domain (other parts from reference TRBV9 and TRBJ2-1): DSGVTQTPKHLITATGQRVTLRCSPRSGDLSVYWYQQSLDQGLQFLIQYYNGEERAKGNILERFSAQQFPDLHSELNLSSLELGDSALYFCASSSQGYNEQFFGPGTRLTVL.

The chain joins TRBV3-1 to TRBJ1-6; D is unresolved. Germline values: CDR1 LGHDT, CDR2 YNNKEL (reference sequence). V was trimmed by 4 bases and J by 0 bases, leaving 7 bases between them. This CDR3 region has 15 residues. CDR3 nucleotides: TGTGCCAGCAGCCCTCGGGGCTCCTATAATTCACCCCTCCACTTT. Translated, it gives CASSPRGSYNSPLHF.

Only a few counts were recorded for this clonotype. The rearrangement uses TRBV5-6 and TRBJ2-1; D is perhaps TRBD1 or TRBD2 (6 bases each). This CDR3 is built from 16 residues. Germline lookup yields CDR1 SGHDT and CDR2 YYEEEE. Trimming pared 0 bases from V and 0 bases from J, leaving 10 bases between. CDR3 DNA: TGTGCCAGCAGCTTGGTCGGGGGCCGCTCCTACAATGAGCAGTTCTTC. This encodes CASSLVGGRSYNEQFF.

This chain links TRBV7-2 with TRBJ2-1; 8 bases are a match to TRBD2. The CDR3 loop spans 14 amino acids. Germline CDR1 reads SGHTA; CDR2 reads FQGNSA. The V and J ends lost 5 bases and 9 bases, in that order; junction bases with no gene match: 9. CDR3 in amino acids: CASSEAGTRSEQFF. The CDR3, as DNA: TGTGCCAGCAGCGAGGCCGGGACTAGGAGTGAGCAGTTCTTC.

The V call is TRBV12-3 or TRBV12-4, the J call TRBJ2-5; the D is unclear. CDR3 size: 14 residues. Trimming stripped 3 bases from V and 5 bases from J, with 13 bases between. For the CDR3, the DNA is TGTGCCAGCAGTTTTGTGTTGGAGAGGGAGACCCAGTACTTC. Protein sequence: CASSFVLERETQYF.

The chain joins TRBV7-9 to TRBJ2-2, with 7 bases aligning to TRBD1. The ends lost 10 bases at V and 1 base at J; junction bases unmatched: 9. This CDR3 spans 15 amino acids. The germline gives CDR1 SEHNR, CDR2 FQNEAQ (reference sequence). CDR3 sequence reads: CATKPGTVNTGELFF. The CDR3 bases are TGTGCCACCAAACCCGGGACAGTGAACACCGGGGAGCTGTTTTTT.

Only a few counts were recorded for this clonotype. The chain is built from TRBV29-1 and TRBJ2-7; TRBD2 might be the D (5 bases). The V and J ends lost 0 bases and 3 bases respectively, with 15 bases between them. Germline CDR1 reads SQVTM; CDR2 reads ANQGSEA. The CDR3 has 15 residues. The CDR3 spells CSVEEPRGADYEQYF. The CDR3 nucleotides read TGCAGCGTTGAAGAACCTCGGGGAGCCGACTACGAGCAGTACTTC.

This clonotype came up a few times. The CDR3 reads CATGGRVGTSYNEQFF. The CDR3, as DNA: TGTGCCACCGGGGGTCGGGTGGGGACCTCCTACAATGAGCAGTTCTTC. The chain uses TRBV24-1 and TRBJ2-1, with D perhaps matching TRBD1 or TRBD2 (5 bases each). Germline V lookup: CDR1 KGHDR, CDR2 SFDVKD. This CDR3 is 16 amino acids long. The V and J ends lost 9 bases and 0 bases respectively, with 17 bases between them.

This clonotype came up a few times. The rearrangement joins TRBV29-1 to TRBJ2-7, with D possibly TRBD1 on 5 matching bases. Germline V lookup: CDR1 SQVTM, CDR2 ANQGSEA. V was clipped by 1 base and J by 2 bases, with 6 bases between them. The CDR3 extends over 12 amino acids. CDR3 bases: TGCAGCGTTGAAGTAGGGGCCTACGAGCAGTACTTC. Translating gives CSVEVGAYEQYF.